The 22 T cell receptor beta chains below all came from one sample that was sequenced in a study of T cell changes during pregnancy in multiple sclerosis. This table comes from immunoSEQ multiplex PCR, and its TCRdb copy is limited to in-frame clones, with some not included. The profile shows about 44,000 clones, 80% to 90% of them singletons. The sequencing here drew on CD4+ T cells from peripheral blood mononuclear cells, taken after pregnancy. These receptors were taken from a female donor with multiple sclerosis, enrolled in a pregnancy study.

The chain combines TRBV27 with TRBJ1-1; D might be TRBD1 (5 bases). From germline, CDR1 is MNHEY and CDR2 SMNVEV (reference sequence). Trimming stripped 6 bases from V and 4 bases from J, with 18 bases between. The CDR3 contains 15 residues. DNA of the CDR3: TGTGCCAGCAGGACATGGGGGGTTCTGGGCACTGAAGCTTTCTTT. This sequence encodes CASRTWGVLGTEAFF.

CDR3 DNA sequence: TGTGCCAGCAGCTTATCTAGCGGGAGAGGAGAGACCCAGTACTTC. Protein product: CASSLSSGRGETQYF. The chain carries TRBV7-3 and TRBJ2-5; 10 bases map to TRBD2. The CDR3 runs 15 residues. Germline assignment: CDR1 SGHTA and CDR2 FQGTGA. With V trimmed by 2 bases and J by 4 bases, 4 bases remained unmatched.

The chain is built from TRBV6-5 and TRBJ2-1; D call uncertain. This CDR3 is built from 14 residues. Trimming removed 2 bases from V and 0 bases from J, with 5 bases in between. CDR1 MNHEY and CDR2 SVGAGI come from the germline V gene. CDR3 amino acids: CASSYRSSYNEQFF. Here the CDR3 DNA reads TGTGCCAGCAGTTACAGGAGCTCCTACAATGAGCAGTTCTTC.

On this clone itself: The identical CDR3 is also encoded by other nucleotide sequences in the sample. CDR3 sequence (DNA): TGCGCCAGCAGCTATTCTACAGATACGCAGTATTTT. Protein: CASSYSTDTQYF. The chain links TRBV10-1 to TRBJ2-3; D gene uncertain. V shed 6 bases and J shed 3 bases, with 7 bases lying between them. This CDR3 comprises 12 residues. Germline values: CDR1 WNHNN, CDR2 SYGVQD (reference sequence).

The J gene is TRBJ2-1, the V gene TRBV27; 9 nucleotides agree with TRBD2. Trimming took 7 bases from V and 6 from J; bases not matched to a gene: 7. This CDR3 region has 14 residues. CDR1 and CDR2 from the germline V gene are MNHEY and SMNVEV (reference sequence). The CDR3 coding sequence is TGTGCCAGCACCGGGACTAGCAATGTCAATGAGCAGTTCTTC. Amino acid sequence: CASTGTSNVNEQFF.

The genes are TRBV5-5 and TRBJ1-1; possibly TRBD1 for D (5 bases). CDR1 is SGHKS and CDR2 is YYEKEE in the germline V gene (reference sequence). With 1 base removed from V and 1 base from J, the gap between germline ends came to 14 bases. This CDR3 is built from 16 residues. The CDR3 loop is CASSLMDNRPNTEAFF. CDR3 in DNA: TGTGCCAGCAGCTTGATGGATAACAGGCCGAACACTGAAGCTTTCTTT.

The CDR3 DNA reads as TGCGCCAGCAGTGACACTGAGAAATACGAGCAGTACTTC. It is translated as CASSDTEKYEQYF. This chain joins TRBV10-2 and TRBJ2-7, with no clear D. Germline V gives CDR1 WSHSY, CDR2 SAAADI. This CDR3 spans 13 amino acids. Trimming took off 3 bases at V and 4 bases at J, with 10 bases between the two ends.

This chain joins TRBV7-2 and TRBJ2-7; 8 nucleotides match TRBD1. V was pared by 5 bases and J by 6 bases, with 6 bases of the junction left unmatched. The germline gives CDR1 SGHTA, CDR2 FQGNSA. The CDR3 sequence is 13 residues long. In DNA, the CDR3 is TGTGCCAGCAGCAACGCAGGGGGCGGCGAGCAGTACTTC. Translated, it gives CASSNAGGGEQYF.

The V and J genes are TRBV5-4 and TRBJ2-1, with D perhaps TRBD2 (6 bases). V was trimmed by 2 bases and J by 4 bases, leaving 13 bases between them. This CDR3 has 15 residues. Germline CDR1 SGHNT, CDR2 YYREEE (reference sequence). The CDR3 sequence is CASSLGRTKYNEQFF. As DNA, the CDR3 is TGTGCCAGCAGCTTAGGGCGGACTAAATACAATGAGCAGTTCTTC.

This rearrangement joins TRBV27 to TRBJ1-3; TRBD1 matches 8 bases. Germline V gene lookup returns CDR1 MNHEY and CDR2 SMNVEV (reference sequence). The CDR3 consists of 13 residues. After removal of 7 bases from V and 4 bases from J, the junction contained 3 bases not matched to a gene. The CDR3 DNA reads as TGTGCCAGCATGGGACAGGCAGGAAACACCATATATTTT. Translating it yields CASMGQAGNTIYF.

The CDR3 region has the DNA TGCAGCGTCGGCAGGGAGAACACTGAAGCTTTCTTT. Translated: CSVGRENTEAFF. J is TRBJ1-1 and V is TRBV29-1; weak D call: TRBD1 (5 bases). V dropped 6 bases and J dropped 1 base, with 9 bases sitting between them. CDR3 size: 12 residues. The germline V gene encodes CDR1 SQVTM and CDR2 ANQGSEA.

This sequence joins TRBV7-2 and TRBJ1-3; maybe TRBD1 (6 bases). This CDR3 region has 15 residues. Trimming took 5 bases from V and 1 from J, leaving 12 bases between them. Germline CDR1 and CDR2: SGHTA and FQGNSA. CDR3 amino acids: CASSSVGGSGNTIYF. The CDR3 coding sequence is TGTGCCAGCAGCAGTGTAGGGGGTTCTGGAAACACCATATATTTT.

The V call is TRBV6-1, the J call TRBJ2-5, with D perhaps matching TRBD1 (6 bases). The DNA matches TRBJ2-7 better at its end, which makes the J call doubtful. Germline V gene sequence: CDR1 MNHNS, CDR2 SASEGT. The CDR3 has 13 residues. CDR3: CASRRTGIDEQYF. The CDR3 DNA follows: TGTGCCAGCAGGAGAACAGGGATCGACGAGCAGTACTTC.

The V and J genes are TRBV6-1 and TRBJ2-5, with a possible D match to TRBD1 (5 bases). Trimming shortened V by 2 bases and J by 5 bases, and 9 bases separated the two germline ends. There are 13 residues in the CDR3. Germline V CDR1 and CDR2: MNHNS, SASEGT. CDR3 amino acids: CASSENRLETQYF. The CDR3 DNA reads TGTGCCAGCAGTGAAAACAGGCTCGAGACCCAGTACTTC.

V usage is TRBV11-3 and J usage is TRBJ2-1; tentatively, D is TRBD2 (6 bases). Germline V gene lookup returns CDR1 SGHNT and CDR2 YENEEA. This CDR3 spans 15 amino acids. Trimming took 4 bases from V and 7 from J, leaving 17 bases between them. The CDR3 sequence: CASSSVAVGRNEQFF. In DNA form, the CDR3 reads TGTGCCAGCAGCTCGGTAGCGGTTGGACGGAATGAGCAGTTCTTC. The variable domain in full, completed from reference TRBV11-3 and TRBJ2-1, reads EAGVVQSPRYKIIEKKQPVAFWCNPISGHNTLYWYLQNLGQGPELLIRYENEEAVDDSQLPKDRFSAERLKGVDSTLKIQPAELGDSAVYLCASSSVAVGRNEQFFGPGTRLTVL.

CDR3 amino acids: CASSDSPGLRGTYNEQFF. The DNA of the CDR3 is TGCGCCAGCAGTGATTCCCCGGGACTGCGGGGGACCTACAATGAGCAGTTCTTC. The chain carries TRBV10-1 and TRBJ2-1; 7 bases match TRBD2. The V segment lost 3 bases and the J segment 2 bases; nucleotides outside the gene matches: 13. This CDR3 is built from 18 residues. Germline V lookup: CDR1 WNHNN, CDR2 SYGVQD (reference sequence).

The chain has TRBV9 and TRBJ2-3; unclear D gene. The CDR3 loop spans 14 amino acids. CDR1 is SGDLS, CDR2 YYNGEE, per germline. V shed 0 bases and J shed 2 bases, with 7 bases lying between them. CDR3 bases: TGTGCCAGCAGCGTAGCATCACTCACAGATACGCAGTATTTT. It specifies CASSVASLTDTQYF.

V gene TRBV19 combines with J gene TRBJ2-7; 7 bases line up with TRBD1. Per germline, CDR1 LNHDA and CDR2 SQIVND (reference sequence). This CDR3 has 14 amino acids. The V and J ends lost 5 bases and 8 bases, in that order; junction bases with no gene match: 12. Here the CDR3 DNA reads TGTGCCAGTAGTGGGGGAAGACAGGGAAGGCAGCAGTACTTC. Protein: CASSGGRQGRQQYF.

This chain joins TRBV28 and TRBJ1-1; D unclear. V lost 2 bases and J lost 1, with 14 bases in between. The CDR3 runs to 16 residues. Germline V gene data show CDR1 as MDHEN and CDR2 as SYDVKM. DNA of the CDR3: TGTGCCAGCAGTTTAAGTTCCCCAGTCCCGAACACTGAAGCTTTCTTT. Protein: CASSLSSPVPNTEAFF.

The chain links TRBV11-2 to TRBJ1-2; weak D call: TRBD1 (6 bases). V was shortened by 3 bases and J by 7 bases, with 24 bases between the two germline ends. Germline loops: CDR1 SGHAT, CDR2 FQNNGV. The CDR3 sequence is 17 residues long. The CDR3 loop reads CASSFSPSTGLLGGYTF. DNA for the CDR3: TGTGCCAGCAGCTTCTCCCCTTCCACAGGGTTGTTGGGTGGCTACACCTTC.

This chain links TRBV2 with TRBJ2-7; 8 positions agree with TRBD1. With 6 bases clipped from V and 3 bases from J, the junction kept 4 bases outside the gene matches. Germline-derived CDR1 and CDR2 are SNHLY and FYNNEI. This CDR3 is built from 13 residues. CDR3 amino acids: CASRGQEGYEQYF. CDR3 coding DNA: TGTGCCAGCAGGGGACAGGAGGGCTACGAGCAGTACTTC.

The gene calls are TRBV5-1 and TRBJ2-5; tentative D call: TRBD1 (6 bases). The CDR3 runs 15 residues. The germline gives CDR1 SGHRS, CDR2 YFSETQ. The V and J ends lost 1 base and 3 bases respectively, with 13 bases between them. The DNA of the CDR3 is TGCGCCAGCAGCTTGCTCGCGACAGGAGAAGAGACCCAGTACTTC. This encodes CASSLLATGEETQYF.